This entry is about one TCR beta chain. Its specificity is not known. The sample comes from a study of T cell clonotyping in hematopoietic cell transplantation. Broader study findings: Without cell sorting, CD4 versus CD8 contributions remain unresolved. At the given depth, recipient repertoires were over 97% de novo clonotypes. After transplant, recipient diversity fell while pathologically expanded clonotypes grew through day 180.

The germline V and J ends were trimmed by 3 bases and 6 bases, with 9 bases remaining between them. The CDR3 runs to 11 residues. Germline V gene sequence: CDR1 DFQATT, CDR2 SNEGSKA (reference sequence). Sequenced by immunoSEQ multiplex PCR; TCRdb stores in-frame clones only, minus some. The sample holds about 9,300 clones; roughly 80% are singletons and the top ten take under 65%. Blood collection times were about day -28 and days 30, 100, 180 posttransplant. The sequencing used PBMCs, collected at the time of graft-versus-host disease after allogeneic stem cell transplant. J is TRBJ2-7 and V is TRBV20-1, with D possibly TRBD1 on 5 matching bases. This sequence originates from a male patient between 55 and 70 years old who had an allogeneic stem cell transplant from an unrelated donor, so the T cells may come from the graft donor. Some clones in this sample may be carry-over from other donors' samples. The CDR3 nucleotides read TGCAGTGCTAGGCAGGGAACCGAGCAGTACTTC. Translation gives CSARQGTEQYF.